This T cell receptor (beta chain) is drawn from a study of T-cell reconstitution after alpha-beta-depleted transplantation in children. Study-level findings and limits: Surviving thymic progenitors and recipient T cells were the source of high TCRbeta diversity at day 60 in some patients. By one year post-transplant, T-cell counts and diversity largely arose from T cells that were newly produced. Expanded graft clones, several hundred of them, were reportedly the source of alpha-beta T cells about two months after transplant.

TCRbeta library preparation incorporated unique molecular identifiers. TCRdb redid the calling of the PCR reads with MiXCR, one entry per CDR3 protein. The sample includes almost 250,000 distinct CDR3 sequences, roughly 26% of them seen just once. This clonotype has more than one count but fewer than ten. Its matching antigen is unknown. This receptor was obtained from a girl aged 2 to 10 with Fanconi anemia, due to receive a stem cell transplant. This specimen consisted of PBMCs, obtained before TCRalphabeta/CD19-depleted stem cell transplant.

In DNA form, the CDR3 reads TGTGCCAGCTCACCACAAGGGACAGGCATCACCGGGGAGCTGTTTTTT. As protein: CASSPQGTGITGELFF. This chain uses TRBV18 with TRBJ2-2; 8 bases match TRBD1. This CDR3 is built from 16 residues. Losses at the gene ends were 1 base for V and 4 bases for J; bases not matched to a gene: 5. Germline loops: CDR1 KGHSH, CDR2 LQKENI.